This TCR beta chain comes out of a study of regulatory T cells in long-lasting Graves disease. The CDR3 is 13 amino acids. According to the study, TCR beta libraries were built with iRepertoire HTBI primers and CDR3-region Arm-PCR. From the multiplex PCR reads, TCRdb called clonotypes with MiXCR, one entry per CDR3 protein. The table has under 700,000 distinct CDR3 sequences, about 16% seen once. This clonotype was seen a handful of times. It may be a read error: a sequence one base away is much more abundant. Time point described: newly diagnosed GD, antithyroid drugs for less than 3 months. The TCR library was made from RNA extracted from PBMCs. The same data also contributed to another study, on T cells in Graves' hyperthyroidism and ophthalmopathy.

The chain links TRBV12-3 or TRBV12-4 to TRBJ1-2; 7 bases are a match to TRBD1. The receptor comes from a woman aged 35-65 years with Graves disease. The source was peripheral blood mononuclear cells (PBMCs), collected at new diagnosis, from a patient treated with antithyroid drugs. CDR3 loop: CASSLDRENGYAF. The CDR3 DNA reads as TGTGCCAGCAGCCTCGACAGGGAGAATGGCTACGCCTTC.